What follows are 3 T cell receptor beta chains derived from one specimen sequenced in a study of blood T cell repertoires in COVID-19. Libraries were prepared by immunoSEQ multiplex PCR; TCRdb keeps only in-frame clonotypes and omits some of them. The table records a few hundred thousand clones, roughly 90% of them present only once. Sequencing was performed on peripheral blood. The source is a man aged 25 to 40 with acute or convalescent COVID-19.

CDR3 sequence: CASSQTGEPNGYTF. CDR3 nucleotide sequence: TGTGCCAGCTCACAGACAGGGGAGCCGAATGGCTACACCTTC. The chain employs TRBV18 and TRBJ1-2; 8 bases are shared with TRBD1. Germline trimming cut 4 bases from V and 6 bases from J; bases unmatched to any gene: 7. The length of the CDR3 is 14 residues. Germline CDR1 KGHSH, CDR2 LQKENI.

This sequence joins TRBV5-1 and TRBJ2-7, with 7 bases that match TRBD2. The germline gives CDR1 SGHRS, CDR2 YFSETQ. V was clipped by 2 bases and J by 2 bases; unmatched bases: 4. This CDR3 spans 14 amino acids. The CDR3 nucleotides read TGCGCCAGCAGCTTCCAGCGGGGTGCCTACGAGCAGTACTTC. Amino acid sequence: CASSFQRGAYEQYF.

The chain carries TRBV28 and TRBJ1-1; possible D gene TRBD1, 6 bases. The CDR3 length is 16 residues. Trimming shortened V by 1 base and J by 4 bases, and 16 bases separated the two germline ends. The germline gives CDR1 MDHEN, CDR2 SYDVKM. The CDR3 sequence is CASSLYRVGVGTEAFF. The CDR3 DNA follows: TGTGCCAGCAGTTTATACAGGGTGGGTGTCGGCACTGAAGCTTTCTTT.